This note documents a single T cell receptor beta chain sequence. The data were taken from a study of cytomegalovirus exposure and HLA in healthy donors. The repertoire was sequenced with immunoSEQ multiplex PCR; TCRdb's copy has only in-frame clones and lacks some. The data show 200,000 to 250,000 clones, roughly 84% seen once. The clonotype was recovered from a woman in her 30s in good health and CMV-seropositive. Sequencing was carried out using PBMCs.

DNA of the CDR3: TGTGCCATCAGTGAGTCCGTGGGGGGCAGCTCCTACGAGCAGTACTTC. It specifies CAISESVGGSSYEQYF. The chain carries TRBV10-3 and TRBJ2-7; D may match TRBD1 or TRBD2 (6 bases each). Trimming stripped 0 bases from V and 0 bases from J, with 12 bases between. The germline V gene encodes CDR1 ENHRY and CDR2 SYGVKD. CDR3 length equals 16 residues.